Shown below are 10 T cell receptor beta chains from a single sample sequenced in a study of T-cell reconstitution after alpha-beta-depleted transplantation in children. Unique molecular identifiers were incorporated during preparation of the TCRbeta library. TCRdb re-called the PCR reads with MiXCR, one entry per CDR3 protein. Of approximately 130,000 distinct CDR3 sequences listed, around 9.8% are singletons. The source was PBMCs, mostly from graft donor cells, collected 180 days after TCRalphabeta/CD19-depleted stem cell transplant. The receptors shown here come from a girl under three years old who had a stem cell transplant for combined immunodeficiency, so the T cells may come from the graft donor.

The chain recombines TRBV12-3 or TRBV12-4 with TRBJ2-7; 8 positions match TRBD2. This CDR3 is 14 amino acids long. The trim removed 3 bases at V and 5 bases at J, leaving 6 bases unmatched. As DNA, the CDR3 is TGTGCCAGCAGTTTGGGACTAGGCTTAAACGAGCAGTACTTC. This encodes CASSLGLGLNEQYF.

V is TRBV5-6 and J is TRBJ1-2; 7 bases fit TRBD1. V lost 1 base to trimming and J lost 3 bases; unmatched junction nucleotides: 6. Germline V gene sequence: CDR1 SGHDT, CDR2 YYEEEE. This CDR3 is built from 15 residues. CDR3 in amino acids: CASSLKQGDYYGYTF. In DNA form, the CDR3 reads TGTGCCAGCAGCTTGAAGCAGGGGGACTACTATGGCTACACCTTC. The entire variable domain, with the rest obtained from reference TRBV5-6 and TRBJ1-2, is as follows: DAGVTQSPTHLIKTRGQQVTLRCSPKSGHDTVSWYQQALGQGPQFIFQYYEEEERQRGNFPDRFSGHQFPNYSSELNVNALLLGDSALYLCASSLKQGDYYGYTFGSGTRLTVV.

The chain carries TRBV10-3 and TRBJ1-2; TRBD1 agrees at 9 bases. The CDR3 runs to 11 residues. V trimming: 6 bases; J trimming: 13 bases; junction bases outside the gene matches: 6. Germline V gene sequence: CDR1 ENHRY, CDR2 SYGVKD. The CDR3 sequence is CAISKDRGPTF. The CDR3 bases are TGTGCCATCAGCAAGGACAGGGGCCCCACCTTC.

This clonotype was recorded a few times. The rearrangement links TRBV6-1 to TRBJ2-1, with 7 bases matching TRBD2. This CDR3 spans 14 amino acids. Germline V gene sequence: CDR1 MNHNS, CDR2 SASEGT. With V trimmed by 6 bases and J by 4 bases, 6 bases remained unmatched. The CDR3 DNA sequence: TGTGCCAGCAGCCCCAGCGGGAATTACAATGAGCAGTTCTTC. This translates into CASSPSGNYNEQFF.

The V and J genes are TRBV6-2 or TRBV6-3 and TRBJ1-1, with 9 bases matching TRBD1. J was trimmed by 6 bases and V by 0 bases; bases with no gene match: 2. The CDR3 has 14 residues. Germline V gives CDR1 MNHEY, CDR2 SVGEGT. CDR3 protein: CASSYSGTGPEAFF. The CDR3 bases are TGTGCCAGCAGTTACTCAGGGACAGGGCCTGAAGCTTTCTTT.

J is TRBJ1-5 and V is TRBV4-3; unclear D gene. Trimming took off 3 bases at V and 6 bases at J, with 12 bases between the two ends. The germline gives CDR1 LGHNA, CDR2 YSLEER. CDR3 length: 14 residues. In nucleotides, the CDR3 is TGCGCCAGCAGCCAGAGGTCAGGCAGTCAGCCCCAGCATTTT. The encoded protein is CASSQRSGSQPQHF.

This chain links TRBV7-2 with TRBJ1-5, with a possible D match to TRBD1 (5 bases). V lost 1 base, J lost 10 bases, and 11 bases lay in between. Germline V CDR1 and CDR2: SGHTA, FQGNSA. This CDR3 contains 13 residues. The CDR3 protein is CASSLGGRVPQHF. The CDR3 coding sequence is TGTGCCAGCAGCTTAGGAGGCAGGGTTCCCCAGCATTTT. The whole variable domain, filled in from reference TRBV7-2 and TRBJ1-5, reads GAGVSQSPSNKVTEKGKDVELRCDPISGHTALYWYRQSLGQGLEFLIYFQGNSAPDKSGLPSDRFSAERTGGSVSTLTIQRTQQEDSAVYLCASSLGGRVPQHFGDGTRLSIL.

This clonotype was counted at least ten times. This chain links TRBV20-1 with TRBJ1-6, with TRBD1 as a possible D gene (5 bases). Per germline, CDR1 DFQATT and CDR2 SNEGSKA (reference sequence). The germline V and J ends were trimmed by 5 bases and 8 bases, with 16 bases remaining between them. CDR3 size: 14 residues. The CDR3 nucleotides are TGCAGTGCTTCATACCAGGGAGTTGATTCACCCCTCCACTTT. Translation: CSASYQGVDSPLHF.

This clonotype showed up many times. This sequence joins TRBV7-2 and TRBJ1-4; D is ambiguous. There are 15 residues in the CDR3. The V end was cut by 1 base, the J end by 5 bases, with 11 bases between. Germline values: CDR1 SGHTA, CDR2 FQGNSA. As DNA, the CDR3 is TGTGCCAGCAGCTTAGTCGCATTGGGGAATGAAAAACTGTTTTTT. The encoded protein is CASSLVALGNEKLFF.

This clonotype has a handful of counts. V is TRBV12-3 or TRBV12-4 and J is TRBJ2-1; D is unclear. The CDR3 extends over 16 amino acids. Trimming took off 4 bases at V and 0 bases at J, with 13 bases between the two ends. The CDR3 DNA reads as TGTGCCAGCAGTTACCCGACCCCGAGCTCCTACAATGAGCAGTTCTTC. Residues: CASSYPTPSSYNEQFF.